This is a list of T cell receptor beta chains from one sample in a study of OX40 agonist ivuxolimab in advanced cancers. The protocol was immunoSEQ multiplex PCR, while the TCRdb copy is restricted to in-frame clones and leaves out a portion. The table lists 40,000 to 60,000 clones, around 84% of them singletons. The input for sequencing was CD4+ or CD8+ T cells sorted from blood, taken in a trial of the OX40 agonist ivuxolimab. The receptor set was obtained from an adult with an advanced solid tumor such as melanoma, head and neck, liver or kidney cancer. CDR3s include the opening cysteine and the closing phenylalanine or tryptophan. Each record gives: clone size, V gene, J gene, D gene, CDR3 DNA, CDR3 protein. A D gene is named only where the DNA matches it firmly. The size field is filled for only some rows; it gives once, few, many or a size class.

NA	TRBV11-3	TRBJ1-2	NA	TGTGCCAGCAGCTTAAGCGGGGGAGAGGGCTACACCTTC	CASSLSGGEGYTF
NA	TRBV30	TRBJ1-1	NA	TGTGCCTGCCTCCAGGGGTTTGAAGCTTTCTTT	CACLQGFEAFF
NA	TRBV5-1	TRBJ2-7	NA	TGCGCCAGCAGCCCATCATCCTACGAGCAGTACTTC	CASSPSSYEQYF
NA	TRBV28	TRBJ1-5	NA	TGTGCCAGCAGTTTCACCCTGGGGGATGAGGGGAGCAATCAGCCCCAGCATTTT	CASSFTLGDEGSNQPQHF
NA	TRBV9	TRBJ2-7	NA	TGTGCCAGCAGCGCCGACTCGGCGTCCTACGAGCAGTACTTC	CASSADSASYEQYF
NA	TRBV19	TRBJ2-1	TRBD2	TGTGCCAGTAAGGGACTAGCGGGAGGCAATGAGCAGTTCTTC	CASKGLAGGNEQFF
NA	TRBV29-1	TRBJ2-3	NA	TGCAGCGTTTCTTTTCTGGGGTCTCAGTCTAGCACAGATACGCAGTATTTT	CSVSFLGSQSSTDTQYF
NA	TRBV10-3	TRBJ1-3	TRBD1	TGTGCCATCACCGCCGGGCCAGGGGGCTCTGGAAACACCATATATTTT	CAITAGPGGSGNTIYF
NA	TRBV29-1	TRBJ2-2	NA	TGCAGCGTTGTGTCTGAGGGGAGGAGGAACACCGGGGAGCTGTTTTTT	CSVVSEGRRNTGELFF
NA	TRBV5-1	TRBJ2-3	NA	TGCGCCAGCAGCCCCTCAGCGGAGCCTAGCACAGATACGCAGTATTTT	CASSPSAEPSTDTQYF
NA	TRBV18	TRBJ2-6	TRBD1	TGTGCCAGCTCGGTAACCAGGGGGCGCGGGGCCAACGTCCTGACTTTC	CASSVTRGRGANVLTF
NA	TRBV6-1	TRBJ2-3	NA	TGTGCCAGCAGTGATTACCGGGACAACACAGATACGCAGTATTTT	CASSDYRDNTDTQYF
NA	TRBV4-1	TRBJ2-1	TRBD2	TGCGCCAGCAGCCAAAGAGGCGCGGGAGGTCTCGATGAGCAGTTCTTC	CASSQRGAGGLDEQFF
NA	TRBV11-2	TRBJ2-5	NA	TGTGCCAGCAGCTTTTACGGAGAGACCCAGTACTTC	CASSFYGETQYF
NA	TRBV25-1	TRBJ2-2	NA	TGTGCCAGCAGTGAATTTCGGGGTCAAGGGGACACCGGGGAGCTGTTTTTT	CASSEFRGQGDTGELFF
few	TRBV19	TRBJ2-7	NA	TGTGCCAGTAGTATAGGCCGGGACCTAACCTACGAGCAGTACTTC	CASSIGRDLTYEQYF
NA	TRBV5-5	TRBJ1-5	NA	TGTGCCAGCAGCTTGGACAGTTACAGCGGCAATCAGCCCCAGCATTTT	CASSLDSYSGNQPQHF
NA	TRBV2	TRBJ1-4	NA	TGTGCCAGCAGTGACGAGGGTTCTGAAAAACTGTTTTTT	CASSDEGSEKLFF
NA	TRBV4-3	TRBJ1-2	TRBD1	TGCGCCAGCAGCCAATCCACAGGGGGCTGGTCCTATGGCTACACCTTC	CASSQSTGGWSYGYTF
NA	TRBV10-3	TRBJ1-5	NA	TGTGCCATCAGTGAGTCGAAGGGGGATTTACTCAATCAGCCCCAGCATTTT	CAISESKGDLLNQPQHF
NA	TRBV27	TRBJ2-3	TRBD1	TGTGCCAGCAGCCAGGGACAGAACACAGATACGCAGTATTTT	CASSQGQNTDTQYF
NA	TRBV5-5	TRBJ1-4	TRBD1	TGTGCCAGCAGCTTCGGACAGGTGAATGAAAAACTGTTTTTT	CASSFGQVNEKLFF
few	TRBV19	TRBJ2-7	NA	TGTGCCAGTAGGCCGACAGCCTCCTACGAGCAGTACTTC	CASRPTASYEQYF
once	TRBV19	TRBJ2-3	NA	TGTGCCAGCTTCGGCCCTTACACAGATACGCAGTATTTT	CASFGPYTDTQYF
once	TRBV28	TRBJ1-1	TRBD1	TGTGCCAGCAGTCCTGCAGGGGGGTTGGGGAACACTGAAGCTTTCTTT	CASSPAGGLGNTEAFF
NA	TRBV5-1	TRBJ2-1	NA	TGCGCCAGCAGCGCTAACGCGGCGGGAATGAGCTACAATGAGCAGTTCTTC	CASSANAAGMSYNEQFF
few	TRBV7-9	TRBJ2-7	NA	TGTGCCAGCGGTCCCTACGAGCAGTACTTC	CASGPYEQYF
once	TRBV6-1	TRBJ1-2	NA	TGTGCCAGCAGTGAAGCTAGGAGACCTAGTGGTGGCTACACCTTC	CASSEARRPSGGYTF
NA	TRBV10-2	TRBJ2-1	NA	TGCGCCAGCAGTGAGATATCCGAACGGGGATCCCGCCCCAATGAGCAGTTCTTC	CASSEISERGSRPNEQFF
NA	TRBV7-9	TRBJ2-7	NA	TGTGCCAGCAGCCAAGAACGTGGTTACGAGCAGTACTTC	CASSQERGYEQYF
NA	TRBV27	TRBJ1-1	NA	TGTGCCAGCAGTTCCTGGGTAGTGGGTGAAGCTTTCTTT	CASSSWVVGEAFF
NA	TRBV19	TRBJ2-7	NA	TGTGCCAGTCTGGGGGTGAGGGGCGAGCAGTACTTC	CASLGVRGEQYF
NA	TRBV7-9	TRBJ2-3	TRBD1	TGTGCCAGCAGCTTAGGGGTACAGGGGACCACAGATACGCAGTATTTT	CASSLGVQGTTDTQYF
NA	TRBV6-5	TRBJ2-7	TRBD2	TGTGCCAGCACCTCGACTAGCGGGAATGCCGAGCAGTACTTC	CASTSTSGNAEQYF
NA	TRBV29-1	TRBJ2-7	NA	TGCAGCGTCCGGTCTAAGCACGAGCAGTACTTC	CSVRSKHEQYF
NA	TRBV9	TRBJ1-4	NA	TGTGCCAGCAGCCCTCCCGACGGAGTACATGAAAAACTGTTTTTT	CASSPPDGVHEKLFF
NA	TRBV19	TRBJ2-3	TRBD1	TGTGCCAGTAGACTGACAGGGACAGATACGCAGTATTTT	CASRLTGTDTQYF
few	TRBV14	TRBJ2-5	NA	TGTGCCAGCAGCCAAGGCGCCAGACAAGAGACCCAGTACTTC	CASSQGARQETQYF